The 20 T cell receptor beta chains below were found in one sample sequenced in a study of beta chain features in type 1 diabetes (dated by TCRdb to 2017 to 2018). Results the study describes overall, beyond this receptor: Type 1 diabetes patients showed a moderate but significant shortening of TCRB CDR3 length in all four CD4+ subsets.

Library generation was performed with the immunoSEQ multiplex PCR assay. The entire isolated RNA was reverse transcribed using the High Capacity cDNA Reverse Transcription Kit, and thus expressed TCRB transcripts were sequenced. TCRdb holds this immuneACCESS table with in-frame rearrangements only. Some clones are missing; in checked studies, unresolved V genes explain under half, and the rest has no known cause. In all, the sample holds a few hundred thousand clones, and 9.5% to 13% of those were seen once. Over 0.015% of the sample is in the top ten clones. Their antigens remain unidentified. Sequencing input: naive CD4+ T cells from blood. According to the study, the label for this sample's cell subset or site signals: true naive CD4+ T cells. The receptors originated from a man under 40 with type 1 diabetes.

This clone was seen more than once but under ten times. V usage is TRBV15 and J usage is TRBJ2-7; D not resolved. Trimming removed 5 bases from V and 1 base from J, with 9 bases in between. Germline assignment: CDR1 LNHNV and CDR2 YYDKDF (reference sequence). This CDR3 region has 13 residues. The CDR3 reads CATSVGRSYEQYF. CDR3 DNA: TGTGCCACCAGCGTGGGCAGGTCCTACGAGCAGTACTTC.

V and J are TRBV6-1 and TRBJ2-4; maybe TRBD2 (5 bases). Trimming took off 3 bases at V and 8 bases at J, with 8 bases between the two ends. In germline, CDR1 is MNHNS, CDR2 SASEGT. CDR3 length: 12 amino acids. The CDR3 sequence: CASSEQEDIQYF. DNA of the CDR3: TGTGCCAGCAGTGAGCAGGAGGACATTCAGTACTTC.

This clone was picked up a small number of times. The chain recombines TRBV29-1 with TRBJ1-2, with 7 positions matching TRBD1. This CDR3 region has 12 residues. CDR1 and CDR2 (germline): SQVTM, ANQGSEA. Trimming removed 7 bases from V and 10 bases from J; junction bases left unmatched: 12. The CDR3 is CSARWDRIDYTF. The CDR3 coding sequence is TGCAGCGCCCGGTGGGACAGAATTGACTACACCTTC.

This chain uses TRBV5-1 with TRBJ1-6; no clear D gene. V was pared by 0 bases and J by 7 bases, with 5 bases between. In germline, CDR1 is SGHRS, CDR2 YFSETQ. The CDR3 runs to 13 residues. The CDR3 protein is CASSLVVNSPLHF. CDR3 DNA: TGCGCCAGCAGCTTGGTAGTCAATTCACCCCTCCACTTT.

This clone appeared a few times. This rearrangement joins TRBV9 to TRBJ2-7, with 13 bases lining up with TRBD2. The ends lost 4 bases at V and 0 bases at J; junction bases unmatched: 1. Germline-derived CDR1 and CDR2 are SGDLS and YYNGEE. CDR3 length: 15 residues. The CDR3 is CASSRTSGGSYEQYF. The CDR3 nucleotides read TGTGCCAGCAGCCGGACTAGCGGGGGCTCCTACGAGCAGTACTTC.

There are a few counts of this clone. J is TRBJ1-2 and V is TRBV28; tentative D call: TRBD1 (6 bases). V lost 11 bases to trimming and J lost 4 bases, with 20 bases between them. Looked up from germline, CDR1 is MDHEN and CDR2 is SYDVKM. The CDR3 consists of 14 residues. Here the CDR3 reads CAGSPTGGAYGYTF. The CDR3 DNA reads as TGTGCCGGCTCCCCGACGGGGGGCGCCTATGGCTACACCTTC.

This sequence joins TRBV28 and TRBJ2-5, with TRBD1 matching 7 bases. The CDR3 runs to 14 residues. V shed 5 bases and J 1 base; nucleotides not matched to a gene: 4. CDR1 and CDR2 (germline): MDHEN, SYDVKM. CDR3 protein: CASSPRQGQETQYF. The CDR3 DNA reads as TGTGCCAGCAGTCCCAGACAGGGCCAAGAGACCCAGTACTTC.

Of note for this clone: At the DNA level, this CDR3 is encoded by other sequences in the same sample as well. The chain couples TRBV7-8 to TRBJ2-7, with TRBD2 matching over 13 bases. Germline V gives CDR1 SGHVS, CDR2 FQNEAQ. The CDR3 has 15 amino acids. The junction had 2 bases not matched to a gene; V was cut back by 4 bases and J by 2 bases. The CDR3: CASSWTSGGTYEQYF. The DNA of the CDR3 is TGTGCCAGCAGCTGGACTAGCGGGGGAACCTACGAGCAGTACTTC.

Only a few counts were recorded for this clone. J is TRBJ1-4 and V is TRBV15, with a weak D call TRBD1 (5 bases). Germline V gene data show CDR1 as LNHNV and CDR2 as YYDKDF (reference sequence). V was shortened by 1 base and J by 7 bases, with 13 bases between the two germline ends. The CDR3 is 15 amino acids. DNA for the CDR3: TGTGCCACCAGCAGAGCCCAGGGTGTTGGTGAAAAACTGTTTTTT. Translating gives CATSRAQGVGEKLFF.

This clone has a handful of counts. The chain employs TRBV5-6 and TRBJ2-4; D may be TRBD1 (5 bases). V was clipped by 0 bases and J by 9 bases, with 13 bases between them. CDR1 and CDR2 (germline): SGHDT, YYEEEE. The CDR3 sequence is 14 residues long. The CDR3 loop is CASSLGQPLLIQYF. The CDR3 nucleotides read TGTGCCAGCAGCTTGGGACAGCCCTTACTCATTCAGTACTTC. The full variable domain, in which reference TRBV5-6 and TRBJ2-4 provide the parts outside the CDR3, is DAGVTQSPTHLIKTRGQQVTLRCSPKSGHDTVSWYQQALGQGPQFIFQYYEEEERQRGNFPDRFSGHQFPNYSSELNVNALLLGDSALYLCASSLGQPLLIQYFGAGTRLSVL.

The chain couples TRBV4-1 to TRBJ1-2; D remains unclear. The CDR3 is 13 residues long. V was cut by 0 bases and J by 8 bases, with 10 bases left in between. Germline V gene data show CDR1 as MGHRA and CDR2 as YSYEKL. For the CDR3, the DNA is TGCGCCAGCAGCCAAGATCGGGGTGGCGGCTACACCTTC. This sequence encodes CASSQDRGGGYTF.

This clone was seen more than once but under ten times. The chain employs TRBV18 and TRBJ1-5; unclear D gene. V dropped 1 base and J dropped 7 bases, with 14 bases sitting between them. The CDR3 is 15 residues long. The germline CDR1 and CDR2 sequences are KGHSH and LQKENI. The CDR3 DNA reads TGTGCCAGCTCACCACAGGGTAAGGCGGGGCAGCCCCAGCATTTT. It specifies CASSPQGKAGQPQHF.

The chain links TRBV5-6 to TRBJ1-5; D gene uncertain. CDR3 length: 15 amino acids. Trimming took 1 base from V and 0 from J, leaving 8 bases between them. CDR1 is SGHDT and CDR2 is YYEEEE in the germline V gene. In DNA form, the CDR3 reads TGTGCCAGCAGCTTGTCCCGGGATAGCAATCAGCCCCAGCATTTT. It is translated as CASSLSRDSNQPQHF.

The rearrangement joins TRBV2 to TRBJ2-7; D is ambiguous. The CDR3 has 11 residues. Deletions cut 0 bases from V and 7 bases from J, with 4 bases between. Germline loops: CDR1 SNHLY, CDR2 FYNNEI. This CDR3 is CASSEAREQYF. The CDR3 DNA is TGTGCCAGCAGTGAAGCGCGGGAGCAGTACTTC.

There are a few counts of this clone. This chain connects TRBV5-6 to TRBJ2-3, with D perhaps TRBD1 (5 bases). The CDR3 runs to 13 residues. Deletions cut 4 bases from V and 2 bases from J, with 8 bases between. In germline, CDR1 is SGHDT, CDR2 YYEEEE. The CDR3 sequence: CASSRQYTDTQYF. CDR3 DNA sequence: TGTGCCAGCAGCCGACAGTACACAGATACGCAGTATTTT.

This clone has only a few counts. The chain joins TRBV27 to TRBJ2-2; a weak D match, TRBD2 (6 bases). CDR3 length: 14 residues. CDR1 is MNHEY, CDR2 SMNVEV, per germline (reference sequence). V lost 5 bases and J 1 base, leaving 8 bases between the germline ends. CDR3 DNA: TGTGCCAGCAGTGCGGGAATGAACACCGGGGAGCTGTTTTTT. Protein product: CASSAGMNTGELFF.

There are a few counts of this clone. As DNA, the CDR3 is TGTGCCAGCTCCCCCGCTTCAGGTCAGCCCCAGCATTTT. It codes for CASSPASGQPQHF. V and J are TRBV18 and TRBJ1-5; D unresolved. Germline CDR1 and CDR2: KGHSH and LQKENI. Trimming stripped 6 bases from V and 6 bases from J, with 12 bases between. The CDR3 extends over 13 amino acids.

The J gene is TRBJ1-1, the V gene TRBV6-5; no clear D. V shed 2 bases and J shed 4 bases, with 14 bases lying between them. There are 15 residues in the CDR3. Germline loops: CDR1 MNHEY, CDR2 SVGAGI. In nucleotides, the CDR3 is TGTGCCAGCAGTTACCAGTTTCACACCCCCACTGAAGCTTTCTTT. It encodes CASSYQFHTPTEAFF.

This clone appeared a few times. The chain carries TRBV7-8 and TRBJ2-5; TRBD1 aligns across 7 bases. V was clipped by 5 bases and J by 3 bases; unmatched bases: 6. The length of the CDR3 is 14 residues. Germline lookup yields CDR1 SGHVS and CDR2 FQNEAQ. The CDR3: CASSGGQRKETQYF. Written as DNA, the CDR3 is TGTGCCAGCAGCGGGGGACAGCGAAAAGAGACCCAGTACTTC.

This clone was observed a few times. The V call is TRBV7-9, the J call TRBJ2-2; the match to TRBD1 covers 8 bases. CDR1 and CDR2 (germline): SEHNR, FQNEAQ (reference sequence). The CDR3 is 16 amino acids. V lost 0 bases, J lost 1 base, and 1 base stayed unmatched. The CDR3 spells CASSLAGTGNTGELFF. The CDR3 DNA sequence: TGTGCCAGCAGCTTAGCCGGGACAGGGAACACCGGGGAGCTGTTTTTT. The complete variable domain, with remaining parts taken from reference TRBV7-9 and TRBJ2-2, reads DTGVSQNPRHKITKRGQNVTFRCDPISEHNRLYWYRQTLGQGPEFLTYFQNEAQLEKSRLLSDRFSAERPKGSFSTLEIQRTEQGDSAMYLCASSLAGTGNTGELFFGEGSRLTVL.